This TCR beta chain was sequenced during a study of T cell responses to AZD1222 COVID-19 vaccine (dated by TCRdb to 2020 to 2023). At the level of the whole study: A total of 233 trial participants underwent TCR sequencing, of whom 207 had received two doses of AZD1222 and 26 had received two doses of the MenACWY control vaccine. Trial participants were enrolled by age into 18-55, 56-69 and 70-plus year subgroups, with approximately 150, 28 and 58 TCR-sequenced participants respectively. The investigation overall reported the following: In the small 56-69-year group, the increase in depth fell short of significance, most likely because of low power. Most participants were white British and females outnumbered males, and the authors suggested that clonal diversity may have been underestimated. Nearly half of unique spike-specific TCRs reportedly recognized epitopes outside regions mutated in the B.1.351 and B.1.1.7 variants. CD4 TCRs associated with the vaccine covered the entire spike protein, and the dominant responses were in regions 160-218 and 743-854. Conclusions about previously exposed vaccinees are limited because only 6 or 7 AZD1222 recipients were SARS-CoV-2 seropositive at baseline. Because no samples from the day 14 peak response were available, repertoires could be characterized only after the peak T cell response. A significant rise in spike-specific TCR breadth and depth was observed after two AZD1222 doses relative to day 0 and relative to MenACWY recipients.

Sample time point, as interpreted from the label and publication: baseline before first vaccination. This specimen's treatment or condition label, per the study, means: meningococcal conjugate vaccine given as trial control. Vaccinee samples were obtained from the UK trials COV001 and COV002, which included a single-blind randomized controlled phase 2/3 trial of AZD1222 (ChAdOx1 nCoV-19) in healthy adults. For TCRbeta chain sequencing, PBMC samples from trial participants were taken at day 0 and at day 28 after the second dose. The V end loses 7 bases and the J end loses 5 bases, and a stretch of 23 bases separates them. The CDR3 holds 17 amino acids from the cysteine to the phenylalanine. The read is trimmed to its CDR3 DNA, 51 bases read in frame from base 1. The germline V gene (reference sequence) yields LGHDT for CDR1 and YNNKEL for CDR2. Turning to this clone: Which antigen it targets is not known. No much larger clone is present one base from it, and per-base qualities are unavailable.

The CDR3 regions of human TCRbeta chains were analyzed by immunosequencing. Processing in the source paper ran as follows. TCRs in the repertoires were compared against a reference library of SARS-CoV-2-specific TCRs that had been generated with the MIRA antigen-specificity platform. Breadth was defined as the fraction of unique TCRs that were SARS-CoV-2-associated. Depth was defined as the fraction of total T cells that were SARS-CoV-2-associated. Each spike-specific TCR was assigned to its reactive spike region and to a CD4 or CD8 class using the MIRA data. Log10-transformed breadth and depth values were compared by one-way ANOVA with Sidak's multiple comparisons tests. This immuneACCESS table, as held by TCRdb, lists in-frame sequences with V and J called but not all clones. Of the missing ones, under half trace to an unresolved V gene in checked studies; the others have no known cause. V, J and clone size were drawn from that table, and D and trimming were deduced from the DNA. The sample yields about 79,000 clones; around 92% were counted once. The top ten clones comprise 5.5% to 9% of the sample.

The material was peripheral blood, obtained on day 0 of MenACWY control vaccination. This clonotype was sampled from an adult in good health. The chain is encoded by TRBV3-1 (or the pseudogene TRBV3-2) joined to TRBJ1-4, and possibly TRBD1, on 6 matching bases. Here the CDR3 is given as CASTRGARRGVNEKLFF. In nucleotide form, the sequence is TGTGCCAGCACTCGGGGGGCTAGGCGAGGGGTGAATGAAAAACTGTTTTTT.